This T cell receptor (beta chain) was recorded in a study of cytomegalovirus exposure and HLA in healthy donors. The primer mix had 60 Vbeta and 13 Jbeta primers. The data were produced by immunoSEQ multiplex PCR, yet TCRdb's version contains in-frame clones alone and is incomplete. The table has over 150,000 clones, around 82% seen once. Study observations and caveats: In a later analysis, DRB1 alleles had the most associated TCRs; HLA-C alleles the fewest. Earlier analysis looked at TCR beta V segments, and most were productive about 87% or about 30% of the time. It was only CMV serostatus that was available as immune exposure information. The authors listed 150 or so TCR beta chains as cytomegalovirus-associated.

Unmatched junction bases numbered 12, after V lost 4 bases and J lost 4 bases. CDR1 LGHNA and CDR2 YNFKEQ come from the germline V gene. The CDR3 totals 16 residues. Remarks on this clone: Its target is unknown.

Material: PBMCs. The sequence derives from a boy between 2 and 10 years old in good health and CMV-seronegative. The chain joins TRBV4-2 to TRBJ2-7; 8 positions agree with TRBD2. Written as DNA, the CDR3 is TGTGCCAGCAGCCCCGCCCAGACTAGCGAGAGATACGAGCAGTACTTC. This sequence encodes CASSPAQTSERYEQYF.